This TCR beta chain appears in the sequencing data of a study of cytomegalovirus exposure and HLA in healthy donors. General study results and limits: A missense DCLRE1C variant was associated with V- and J-gene trimming of TCR beta chains in a later analysis, and an independent cohort replicated the association. The study put around 180 TCR beta chains on its list as cytomegalovirus-associated. Another analysis was done later, and it associated roughly 15,000 TCR beta sequences with HLA alleles at 0.05 false discovery rate. A highly shared variant cluster was judged a likely technical artifact.

Germline trimming cut 1 base from V and 9 bases from J; bases unmatched to any gene: 5. The germline CDR1 and CDR2 sequences are SGHNT and YENEEA. This CDR3 is built from 15 residues. The PCR had 60 Vbeta and 13 Jbeta primers. TCRdb's copy holds only in-frame clones and misses some; the assay was immunoSEQ multiplex PCR. The table records fewer than 300,000 clones, around 86% of them present only once. For this clone: Its antigen is not identified.

Source material: PBMCs. V gene TRBV11-3 combines with J gene TRBJ2-1, with 11 positions matching TRBD2. The receptor was derived from a man aged 35-49 years in good health and CMV-seropositive. The DNA for the CDR3 is TGTGCCAGCAGCTTAGTAGCGGGAGGGCAGGGTGAGCAGTTCTTC. Protein sequence: CASSLVAGGQGEQFF. Full variable domain (outside the CDR3, taken from reference TRBV11-3 and TRBJ2-1): EAGVVQSPRYKIIEKKQPVAFWCNPISGHNTLYWYLQNLGQGPELLIRYENEEAVDDSQLPKDRFSAERLKGVDSTLKIQPAELGDSAVYLCASSLVAGGQGEQFFGPGTRLTVL.